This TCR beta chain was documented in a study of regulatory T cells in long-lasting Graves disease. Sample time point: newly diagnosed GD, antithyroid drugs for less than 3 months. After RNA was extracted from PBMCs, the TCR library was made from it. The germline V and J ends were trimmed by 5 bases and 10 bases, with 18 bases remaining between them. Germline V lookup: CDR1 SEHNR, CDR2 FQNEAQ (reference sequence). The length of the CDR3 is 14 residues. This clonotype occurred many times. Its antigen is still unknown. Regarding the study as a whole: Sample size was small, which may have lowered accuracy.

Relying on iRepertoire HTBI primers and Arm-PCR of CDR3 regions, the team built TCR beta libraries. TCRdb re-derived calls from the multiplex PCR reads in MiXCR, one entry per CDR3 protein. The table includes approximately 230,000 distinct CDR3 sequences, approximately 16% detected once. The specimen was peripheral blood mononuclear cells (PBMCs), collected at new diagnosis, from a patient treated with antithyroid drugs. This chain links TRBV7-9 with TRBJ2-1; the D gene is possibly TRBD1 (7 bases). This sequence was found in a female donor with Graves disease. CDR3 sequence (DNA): TGTGCCAGCAGCAACGGGGGACAGACGCAAGAGCAGTTCTTC. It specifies CASSNGGQTQEQFF.